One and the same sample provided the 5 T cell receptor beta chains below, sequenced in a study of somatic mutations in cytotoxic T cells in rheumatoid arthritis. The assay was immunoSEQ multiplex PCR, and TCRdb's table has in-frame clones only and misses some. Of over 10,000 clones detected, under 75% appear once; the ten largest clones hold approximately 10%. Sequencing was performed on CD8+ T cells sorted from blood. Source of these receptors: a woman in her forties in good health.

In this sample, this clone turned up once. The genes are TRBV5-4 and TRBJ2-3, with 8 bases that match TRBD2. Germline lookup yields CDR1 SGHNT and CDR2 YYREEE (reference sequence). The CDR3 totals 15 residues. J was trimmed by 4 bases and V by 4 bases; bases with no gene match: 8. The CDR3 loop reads CASSNRLASSDTQYF. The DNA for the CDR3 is TGTGCCAGCAGCAACAGACTAGCGTCTTCAGATACGCAGTATTTT.

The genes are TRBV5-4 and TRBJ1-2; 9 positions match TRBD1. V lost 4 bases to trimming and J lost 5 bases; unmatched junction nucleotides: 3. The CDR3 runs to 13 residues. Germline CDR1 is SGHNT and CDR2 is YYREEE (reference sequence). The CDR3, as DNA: TGTGCCAGCAGCGAGGGGACAGGGTATGGCTACACCTTC. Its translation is CASSEGTGYGYTF.

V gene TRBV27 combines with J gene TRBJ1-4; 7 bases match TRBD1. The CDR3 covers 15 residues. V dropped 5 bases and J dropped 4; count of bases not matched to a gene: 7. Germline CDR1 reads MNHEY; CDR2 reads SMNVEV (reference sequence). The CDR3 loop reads CASSTNRGHNEKLFF. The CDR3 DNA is TGTGCCAGCAGTACAAACAGGGGACATAATGAAAAACTGTTTTTT.

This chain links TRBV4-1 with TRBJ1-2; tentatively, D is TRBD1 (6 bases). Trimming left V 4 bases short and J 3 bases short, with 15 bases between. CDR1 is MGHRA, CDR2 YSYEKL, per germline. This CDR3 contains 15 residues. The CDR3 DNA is TGCGCCAGCAGCCTAGCACAGGGTGGGGACTATGGCTACACCTTC. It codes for CASSLAQGGDYGYTF.

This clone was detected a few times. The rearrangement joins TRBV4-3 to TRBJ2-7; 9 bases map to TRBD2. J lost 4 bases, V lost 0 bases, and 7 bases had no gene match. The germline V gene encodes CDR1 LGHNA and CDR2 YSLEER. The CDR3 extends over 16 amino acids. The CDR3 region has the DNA TGCGCCAGCAGCCAAGATGGGGGTAGCGGGAGTTACGAGCAGTACTTC. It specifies CASSQDGGSGSYEQYF.